This is a list of T cell receptor beta chains from one sample in a study of blood T cells in healthy people across ages. TCRdb fed the 5' RACE reads into MiXCR, producing one record per CDR3 protein. Of 1.5 million to 2 million distinct CDR3 sequences in the sample, about 39% were seen once. Input material: blood. Every receptor here comes from a human donor in good health. Both conserved end residues are part of each CDR3. D genes are given only for firm matches. Size is stated for part of the rows, as once, few or many counts, or as a class when the clone is expanded.

j_call,d_call,clone_size,v_call,cdr3_nt,cdr3_aa
TRBJ2-5,.,few,TRBV28,TGTGCCAAACACGGGGAGACCCAGTACTTC,CAKHGETQYF
TRBJ1-1,.,.,TRBV7-9,TGTGCCAGCAGCCCGCGATCGCAGGGGAACACTGAAGCTTTCTTT,CASSPRSQGNTEAFF
TRBJ1-1,TRBD1,.,TRBV7-3,TGTGCCAGCAGGAAAGACAGGGGGCGGGACACTGAAGCTTTCTTT,CASRKDRGRDTEAFF
TRBJ2-2,TRBD1,.,TRBV7-2,TGTGCCAGCAGCGTACAGGGGGCCCTCAACACCGGGGAGCTGTTTTTT,CASSVQGALNTGELFF
TRBJ1-1,TRBD1,.,TRBV20-1,TGCAGTGCTAGACCTTTACAGGGGGCGGCTTTCTTT,CSARPLQGAAFF
TRBJ1-1,.,once,TRBV29-1,TGCAGCGTTCCGGAGGGTGCTGAAGCTTTCTTT,CSVPEGAEAFF
TRBJ2-3,TRBD1,.,TRBV10-3,TGTGCCATCAGTGAACAGGGGGCGGGTAGCACAGATACACAGTATTTT,CAISEQGAGSTDTQYF
TRBJ2-3,TRBD1,.,TRBV5-1,TGCGCCAGCAGCTTGGTACCCCCGACAGGGGGCGCAGATACGCAGTATTTT,CASSLVPPTGGADTQYF
TRBJ1-2,TRBD1,few,TRBV7-9,TGTGCCAGCGGCTCGACCCGCACGGACAGGGTACAAGGCTACACCTTC,CASGSTRTDRVQGYTF
TRBJ1-2,TRBD1,.,TRBV19,TGTGCCAGTACGGTACAGGGGTTGGGTGGCTACACCTTC,CASTVQGLGGYTF